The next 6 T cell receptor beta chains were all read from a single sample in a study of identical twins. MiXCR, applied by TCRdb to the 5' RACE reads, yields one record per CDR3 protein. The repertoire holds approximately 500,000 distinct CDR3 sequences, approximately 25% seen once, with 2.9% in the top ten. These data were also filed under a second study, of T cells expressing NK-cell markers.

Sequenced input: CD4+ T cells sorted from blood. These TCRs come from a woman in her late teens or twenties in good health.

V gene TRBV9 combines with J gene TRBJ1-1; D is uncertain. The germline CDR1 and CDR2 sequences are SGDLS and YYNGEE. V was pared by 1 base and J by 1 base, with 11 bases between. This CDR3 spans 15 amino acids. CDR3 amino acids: CASSVSPTQNTEAFF. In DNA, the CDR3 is TGTGCCAGCAGCGTAAGCCCGACACAGAACACTGAAGCTTTCTTT.

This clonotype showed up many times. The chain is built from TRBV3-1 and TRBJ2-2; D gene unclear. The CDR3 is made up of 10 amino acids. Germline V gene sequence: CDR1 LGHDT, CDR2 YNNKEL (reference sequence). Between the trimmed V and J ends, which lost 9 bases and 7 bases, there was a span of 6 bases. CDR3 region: CARTNGELFF. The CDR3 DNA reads TGTGCCAGGACCAACGGGGAGCTGTTTTTT.

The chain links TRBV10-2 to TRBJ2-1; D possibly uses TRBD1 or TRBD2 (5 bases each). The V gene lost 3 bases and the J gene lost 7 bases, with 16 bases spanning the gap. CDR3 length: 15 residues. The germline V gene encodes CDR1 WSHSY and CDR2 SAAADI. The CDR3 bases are TGCGCCAGCAGTGAATGGAGAGGGGACCGTAATGAGCAGTTCTTC. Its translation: CASSEWRGDRNEQFF.

The CDR3 here is CASSRTGELREKLFF. CDR3 DNA sequence: TGCGCCAGCAGCCGCACAGGGGAATTGCGTGAAAAACTGTTTTTT. The chain carries TRBV5-1 and TRBJ1-4; 7 nucleotides align to TRBD1. Per germline, CDR1 SGHRS and CDR2 YFSETQ. V gave up 4 bases and J gave up 7 bases; unmatched junction bases: 10. The CDR3 totals 15 residues.

CDR3 nucleotide sequence: TGTGCCAGCTCACGCCAACCGGGACAGGGGAACACTGAAGCTTTCTTT. Translation gives CASSRQPGQGNTEAFF. The J gene is TRBJ1-1, the V gene TRBV18; TRBD1 aligns across 9 bases. Germline CDR1 reads KGHSH; CDR2 reads LQKENI. The J segment lost 1 base and the V segment lost 4 bases, leaving 7 bases of the junction unmatched. CDR3 size: 16 residues.

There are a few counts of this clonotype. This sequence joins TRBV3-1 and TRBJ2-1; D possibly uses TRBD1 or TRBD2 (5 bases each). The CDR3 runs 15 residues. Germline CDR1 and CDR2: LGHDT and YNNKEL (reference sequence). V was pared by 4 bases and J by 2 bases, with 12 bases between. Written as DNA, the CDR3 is TGTGCCAGCAGCCGGGCCCAGGGAGCCTACAATGAGCAGTTCTTC. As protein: CASSRAQGAYNEQFF.